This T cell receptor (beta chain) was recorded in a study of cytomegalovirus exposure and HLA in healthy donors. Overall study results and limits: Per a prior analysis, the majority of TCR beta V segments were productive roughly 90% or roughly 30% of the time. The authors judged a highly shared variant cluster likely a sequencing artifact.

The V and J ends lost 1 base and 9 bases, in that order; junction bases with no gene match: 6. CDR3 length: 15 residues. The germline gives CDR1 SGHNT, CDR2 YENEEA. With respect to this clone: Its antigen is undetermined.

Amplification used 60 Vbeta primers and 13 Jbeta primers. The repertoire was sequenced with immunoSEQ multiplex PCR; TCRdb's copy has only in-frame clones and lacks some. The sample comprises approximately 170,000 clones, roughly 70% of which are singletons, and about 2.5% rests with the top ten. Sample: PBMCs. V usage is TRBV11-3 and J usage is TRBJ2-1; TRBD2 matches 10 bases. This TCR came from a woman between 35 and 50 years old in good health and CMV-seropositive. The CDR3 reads CASSLGQPSGGEQFF. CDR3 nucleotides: TGTGCCAGCAGCTTAGGACAGCCTAGCGGGGGTGAGCAGTTCTTC.